Listed here are 23 T cell receptor beta chains from one sample, sequenced in a study of T-cell memory formation after mild COVID-19 (dated by TCRdb to the early 2020s). The receptor library was made with 5' RACE. Sequencer: Illumina NovaSeq 6000. In TCRdb, the public reads were trimmed at Q25 with fastp and aligned with MiXCR, with productive beta chains retained. When rows share a CDR3 protein, they turn into one entry using the most common DNA and genes. A total of roughly 560,000 distinct CDR3 sequences appear in this sample, over 20% of them only once. The top ten clonotypes cover around 12% of the sample. Sequencing input: PBMCs or a T cell subset sorted from them (not recorded which). The origin of the receptors is an adult woman who had mild COVID-19 (a few samples of this study predate the infection). The sample titles of this study are shuffled in the database, so cell type and time point are left out; the donor was told from shared clones.

This clonotype was counted many times. The rearrangement links TRBV7-9 to TRBJ2-2; D unclear. The ends were cut back, 5 bases at V and 6 bases at J, with 7 bases in the middle. This CDR3 contains 12 residues. The germline CDR1 and CDR2 sequences are SEHNR and FQNEAQ (reference sequence). CDR3 sequence: CASSQSPGELFF. The CDR3 DNA is TGTGCCAGCAGCCAAAGTCCCGGGGAGCTGTTTTTT.

This sequence joins TRBV5-1 and TRBJ2-1; D call uncertain. V lost 3 bases and J 3 bases, leaving 4 bases between the germline ends. Per the germline V gene, CDR1 is SGHRS and CDR2 is YFSETQ. The CDR3 totals 12 residues. The CDR3 nucleotides read TGCGCCAGCAGCTCATACTACAATGAGCAGTTCTTC. Encoded protein: CASSSYYNEQFF.

This clonotype was counted between two and nine times. This chain joins TRBV9 and TRBJ2-2, with D possibly being TRBD2 (5 bases). The germline CDR1 and CDR2 sequences are SGDLS and YYNGEE. The germline V and J ends were trimmed by 0 bases and 3 bases, with 6 bases remaining between them. The CDR3 sequence is 14 residues long. The CDR3 DNA reads as TGTGCCAGCAGCGTAGGGGGAGACACCGGGGAGCTGTTTTTT. It is translated as CASSVGGDTGELFF.

This clonotype appeared a few times. The chain has TRBV5-1 and TRBJ2-3, with TRBD2 matching 7 bases. V was pared by 1 base and J by 0 bases, with 8 bases of the junction left unmatched. Germline-derived CDR1 and CDR2 are SGHRS and YFSETQ. This CDR3 spans 17 amino acids. CDR3 residues: CASSLPVRAGSTDTQYF. CDR3 coding DNA: TGCGCCAGCAGCTTGCCAGTAAGAGCGGGGAGCACAGATACGCAGTATTTT.

This rearrangement joins TRBV12-3 or TRBV12-4 to TRBJ2-5; 9 bases map to TRBD2. With V trimmed by 5 bases and J by 5 bases, 6 bases remained unmatched. CDR3 size: 14 residues. CDR3 bases: TGTGCCAGCAGTGCGGGTCTAGCGGGGGAGACCCAGTACTTC. Translation gives CASSAGLAGETQYF.

Only a few counts were recorded for this clonotype. The gene calls are TRBV18 and TRBJ1-2; D perhaps matches TRBD1 (5 bases). The CDR3 has 15 amino acids. V lost 6 bases and J lost 4, with 18 bases in between. Germline CDR1 reads KGHSH; CDR2 reads LQKENI. The CDR3: CASSVQGYNPYGYTF. CDR3 DNA sequence: TGTGCCAGCTCCGTCCAGGGATACAACCCCTATGGCTACACCTTC.

The chain links TRBV20-1 to TRBJ2-3; D ambiguous. Trimming cost V 3 bases and J 4 bases, with 8 bases left between them. This CDR3 region has 12 residues. CDR1 is DFQATT, CDR2 SNEGSKA, per germline (reference sequence). For the CDR3, the DNA is TGCAGTGCTAGGCCCCATTCAGATACGCAGTATTTT. It codes for CSARPHSDTQYF.

This clonotype was seen a handful of times. This chain joins TRBV14 and TRBJ2-5, with D tentatively TRBD1 (8 bases). V shed 2 bases and J shed 5 bases, with 21 bases lying between them. Germline V lookup: CDR1 SGHDN, CDR2 FVKESK. The CDR3 contains 17 residues. The CDR3 region has the DNA TGTGCCAGCAGCCAACCTAAAGCGGGACAGGTAGTGGAGACCCAGTACTTC. It specifies CASSQPKAGQVVETQYF.

This clonotype appeared a few times. V is TRBV15 and J is TRBJ2-7, with 7 bases that match TRBD1. Trimming at V came to 0 bases and at J to 1 base, leaving 6 bases not matched to a gene. CDR3 size: 16 residues. Germline CDR1 and CDR2: LNHNV and YYDKDF (reference sequence). The CDR3 sequence is CATSRDLATGSYEQYF. DNA for the CDR3: TGTGCCACCAGCAGAGATCTCGCGACAGGGTCCTACGAGCAGTACTTC.

This clonotype was counted between two and nine times. The genes are TRBV15 and TRBJ2-6; perhaps D is TRBD1 or TRBD2 (5 bases each). CDR3 length equals 18 residues. V dropped 4 bases and J dropped 0 bases, with 16 bases sitting between them. Germline CDR1 and CDR2: LNHNV and YYDKDF (reference sequence). The CDR3 DNA reads TGTGCCACCAGCACTCCGGGACGCTCAAGCTCTGGGGCCAACGTCCTGACTTTC. Translation gives CATSTPGRSSSGANVLTF.

The gene calls are TRBV12-3 or TRBV12-4 and TRBJ1-1; 7 nucleotides agree with TRBD1. J lost 2 bases, V lost 7 bases, and 7 bases had no gene match. CDR3 length: 14 amino acids. This chain's CDR3 is CASTRDSKNTEAFF. The CDR3 DNA reads as TGTGCCAGCACGCGGGACAGCAAAAACACTGAAGCTTTCTTT.

This clonotype has a handful of counts. V gene TRBV24-1 combines with J gene TRBJ1-6; no reliable D call. V was trimmed by 4 bases and J by 7 bases, leaving 4 bases between them. The CDR3 extends over 12 amino acids. Per germline, CDR1 KGHDR and CDR2 SFDVKD. The CDR3 DNA sequence: TGTGCCACCAGTGACGCGAATTCACCCCTCCACTTT. Its translation: CATSDANSPLHF.

This clonotype was counted between two and nine times. This rearrangement joins TRBV20-1 to TRBJ1-1, with TRBD1 matching over 9 bases. V shed 5 bases and J 4 bases; nucleotides not matched to a gene: 11. There are 15 residues in the CDR3. Germline V gene data show CDR1 as DFQATT and CDR2 as SNEGSKA (reference sequence). The CDR3 bases are TGCAGTGCTCATAAACTGGGACAGGGAAGCACTGAAGCTTTCTTT. Translation: CSAHKLGQGSTEAFF.

The chain carries TRBV3-1 and TRBJ1-1; perhaps TRBD1 as D (5 bases). The CDR3 runs 12 residues. Trimming removed 0 bases at V and 10 bases at J, with 9 bases between. CDR1 and CDR2 from the germline V gene are LGHDT and YNNKEL (reference sequence). This CDR3 is CASSQEGHRAFF. The CDR3 coding sequence is TGTGCCAGCAGCCAAGAGGGGCACCGAGCTTTCTTT.

The genes are TRBV7-9 and TRBJ1-1; no clear D. This CDR3 comprises 12 residues. V was pared by 4 bases and J by 7 bases, with 10 bases between. CDR1 SEHNR and CDR2 FQNEAQ come from the germline V gene (reference sequence). DNA for the CDR3: TGTGCCAGCAGCTATGGACTCTTTGAAGCTTTCTTT. This gives the protein CASSYGLFEAFF.

This clonotype was recorded many times. This sequence joins TRBV12-3 or TRBV12-4 and TRBJ1-5; D gene unclear. V lost 3 bases, J lost 3 bases, and 15 bases lay in between. The CDR3 loop spans 16 amino acids. CDR3 in amino acids: CASSFNVPRANQPQHF. Here the CDR3 DNA reads TGTGCCAGCAGTTTTAACGTCCCGAGGGCCAATCAGCCCCAGCATTTT.

The table lists this clonotype with many counts. The chain has TRBV5-6 and TRBJ2-5; 7 bases fit TRBD1. The V segment lost 2 bases and the J segment 8 bases; nucleotides outside the gene matches: 12. CDR3 size: 15 residues. Germline V gene lookup returns CDR1 SGHDT and CDR2 YYEEEE. The CDR3 DNA sequence: TGTGCCAGCAGCTTACTTACGGGACAGCAAAGAACCCAGTACTTC. As protein: CASSLLTGQQRTQYF.

This clonotype showed up just once. The J gene is TRBJ2-5, the V gene TRBV20-1; possibly TRBD1 or TRBD2 for D (6 bases each). The germline V and J ends were trimmed by 0 bases and 2 bases, with 16 bases remaining between them. In germline, CDR1 is DFQATT, CDR2 SNEGSKA (reference sequence). The CDR3 consists of 16 residues. In nucleotides, the CDR3 is TGCAGTGCTAGAGAGACCTTAGGGGGGCTACAAGAGACCCAGTACTTC. Amino acid sequence: CSARETLGGLQETQYF.

This clonotype was seen a handful of times. In DNA, the CDR3 is TGCGCCAGCACCGTATCTAGCGGGAAGGTGACCGGGGAGCTGTTTTTT. Its protein is CASTVSSGKVTGELFF. The chain is built from TRBV5-1 and TRBJ2-2; TRBD2 aligns across 9 bases. Germline V gives CDR1 SGHRS, CDR2 YFSETQ. The CDR3 is 16 amino acids. Trimming removed 6 bases from V and 5 bases from J; junction bases left unmatched: 11.

The chain uses TRBV4-1 and TRBJ2-2, with 11 bases fitting TRBD2. The CDR3 covers 17 residues. In germline, CDR1 is MGHRA, CDR2 YSYEKL. J was trimmed by 2 bases and V by 2 bases; bases with no gene match: 4. CDR3 nucleotide sequence: TGCGCCAGCAGCCAACTACTAGCGGGGGTCAACACCGGGGAGCTGTTTTTT. Translation: CASSQLLAGVNTGELFF.

This clonotype was observed a handful of times. The J gene is TRBJ2-3, the V gene TRBV12-3 or TRBV12-4; D is perhaps TRBD1 or TRBD2 (7 bases each). This CDR3 has 15 amino acids. The V and J ends lost 4 bases and 5 bases respectively, with 16 bases between them. The CDR3 DNA sequence: TGTGCCAGCAGTTGGTCCAGGGGGGGCAGAGATACGCAGTATTTT. This translates into CASSWSRGGRDTQYF.

The chain is built from TRBV5-6 and TRBJ1-2; TRBD1 aligns across 8 bases. V lost 4 bases and J lost 4; bases outside the gene matches: 9. CDR1 and CDR2 from the germline V gene are SGHDT and YYEEEE. This CDR3 is built from 15 residues. CDR3 residues: CASSLDRDRLYGYTF. DNA for the CDR3: TGTGCCAGCAGCCTTGACCGGGACAGGCTCTATGGCTACACCTTC.

V usage is TRBV9 and J usage is TRBJ1-1; D gene ambiguous. Trimming removed 3 bases from V and 1 base from J, with 10 bases in between. CDR3 length equals 14 residues. CDR1 is SGDLS, CDR2 YYNGEE, per germline. Written as DNA, the CDR3 is TGTGCCAGCAGCGATGTCCTCCGGAACACTGAAGCTTTCTTT. Encoded protein: CASSDVLRNTEAFF.